The T cell receptor (beta chain) under discussion was sequenced for a study of early T cells in non-severe SARS-CoV-2 infection. Per germline, CDR1 SGHRS and CDR2 YFSETQ. The CDR3 runs to 19 residues. Germline trimming cut 4 bases from V and 0 bases from J; bases unmatched to any gene: 13. Tagging with unique molecular identifiers was applied to individual cDNA molecules. TCRdb reprocessed the 5' RACE reads with MiXCR, giving one entry per CDR3 protein. Counted here are about 45,000 distinct CDR3 sequences, roughly 10% occurring once; the ten biggest clones make up about a fifth. At least ten counts were recorded for this clonotype.

The sequencing sample was made of whole blood. The clonotype comes from an adult who was a healthcare worker with PCR-confirmed SARS-CoV-2 infection or an uninfected control (not recorded which). This chain joins TRBV5-1 and TRBJ2-1, with TRBD2 matching 10 bases. CDR3 coding DNA: TGCGCCAGCAGCACAGTTCGGACTAGCGGATGGAGCTCCTACAATGAGCAGTTCTTC. Translated, it gives CASSTVRTSGWSSYNEQFF.